Below, 27 T cell receptor beta chains from the same sample are listed, as sequenced in a study of spatial heterogeneity in lung cancer. TCRdb reanalysed the 5' RACE reads using MiXCR and keeps one entry per CDR3 protein. Among roughly 2,700 distinct CDR3 sequences listed, around 8.5% were seen once. The time point denotes: sample taken at primary tumor resection. The specimen was normal lung tissue next to the tumor, collected at surgery. The receptors come from a female donor with early-stage non-small cell lung cancer.

Relative to its sample, this clonotype is medium-sized. J is TRBJ2-1 and V is TRBV27; D may be TRBD1 (5 bases). The V gene's germline CDR1 is MNHEY and CDR2 SMNVEV (reference sequence). Trimming stripped 0 bases from V and 7 bases from J, with 13 bases between. There are 15 residues in the CDR3. The CDR3 DNA reads as TGTGCCAGCAGTTTATCGAGCACTGGGGCAAATGAGCAGTTCTTC. Translating gives CASSLSSTGANEQFF.

This clonotype showed up just once. The V and J genes are TRBV10-1 and TRBJ2-3; unclear D gene. Trimming removed 0 bases from V and 1 base from J, with 8 bases in between. Germline assignment: CDR1 WNHNN and CDR2 SYGVQD (reference sequence). The CDR3 totals 15 residues. CDR3 loop: CASSESIWGTDTQYF. CDR3 DNA sequence: TGCGCCAGCAGTGAGTCGATCTGGGGCACAGATACGCAGTATTTT.

This clonotype is categorized as medium-sized (0.01 to 0.1%). This chain connects TRBV28 to TRBJ2-1, with a tentative D call TRBD2 (5 bases). The germline V gene has CDR1 MDHEN and CDR2 SYDVKM. This CDR3 spans 15 amino acids. The V gene lost 6 bases and the J gene lost 0 bases, with 12 bases spanning the gap. The CDR3 bases are TGTGCCAGCAGGGGAGACGCCAGCTCCTACAATGAGCAGTTCTTC. Protein: CASRGDASSYNEQFF.

This clonotype counts as medium-sized (0.01 to 0.1%). V gene TRBV5-1 combines with J gene TRBJ2-3, with 7 nucleotides matching TRBD1. The trim removed 0 bases at V and 8 bases at J, leaving 9 bases unmatched. The CDR3 length is 15 residues. The germline CDR1 and CDR2 sequences are SGHRS and YFSETQ. CDR3: CASSLGDRTWGTQYF. CDR3 nucleotides: TGCGCCAGCAGCTTGGGGGACAGAACCTGGGGTACGCAGTATTTT.

This clonotype is deemed medium-sized (0.01 to 0.1%). The chain recombines TRBV15 with TRBJ1-2, with D unclear. Germline V gives CDR1 LNHNV, CDR2 YYDKDF (reference sequence). The length of the CDR3 is 15 residues. The V and J ends lost 0 bases and 6 bases respectively, with 14 bases between them. The CDR3 DNA sequence: TGTGCCACCAGCAGAGATCAAACCACGAAGGATGGCTACACCTTC. Its translation: CATSRDQTTKDGYTF.

This clonotype appeared a few times. V usage is TRBV6-5 and J usage is TRBJ1-1, with D unclear. The CDR3 has 13 residues. Germline-derived CDR1 and CDR2 are MNHEY and SVGAGI. V gave up 5 bases and J gave up 1 base, with 8 bases separating them. CDR3 amino acids: CASSATPNTEAFF. CDR3 nucleotides: TGTGCCAGCAGTGCGACACCGAACACTGAAGCTTTCTTT.

This clonotype was seen at least ten times. The gene calls are TRBV7-2 and TRBJ2-1; TRBD1 agrees at 7 bases. The germline CDR1 and CDR2 sequences are SGHTA and FQGNSA. With 7 bases clipped from V and 4 bases from J, the junction kept 7 bases outside the gene matches. The CDR3 sequence is 14 residues long. Here the CDR3 reads CASTFPGQYNEQFF. The DNA of the CDR3 is TGTGCCAGCACTTTCCCGGGACAGTACAATGAGCAGTTCTTC.

This clonotype was detected only a few times. The chain employs TRBV24-1 and TRBJ2-3; either TRBD1 or TRBD2 may fit D (5 bases each). V was pared by 10 bases and J by 2 bases, with 12 bases between. The germline V gene encodes CDR1 KGHDR and CDR2 SFDVKD. The CDR3 consists of 13 residues. Here the CDR3 reads CATGTEATDTQYF. In DNA form, the CDR3 reads TGTGCCACAGGGACCGAGGCCACAGATACGCAGTATTTT.

This clonotype is categorized as medium-sized. The chain links TRBV6-1 to TRBJ2-1; 7 bases map to TRBD1. CDR1 is MNHNS, CDR2 SASEGT, per germline. Trimming removed 7 bases from V and 0 bases from J; junction bases left unmatched: 12. This CDR3 has 17 residues. CDR3 residues: CASINPWGQSSYNEQFF. In DNA form, the CDR3 reads TGTGCCAGCATTAACCCCTGGGGACAGAGCTCCTACAATGAGCAGTTCTTC.

V gene TRBV12-3 or TRBV12-4 combines with J gene TRBJ1-6; TRBD1 matches 10 bases. This CDR3 region has 16 residues. J lost 5 bases, V lost 6 bases, and 7 bases had no gene match. The CDR3 sequence: CASRPGQGTNNSPLHF. CDR3 nucleotides: TGTGCCAGCAGGCCGGGACAGGGGACCAATAATTCACCCCTCCACTTT.

Only a few counts were recorded for this clonotype. V and J are TRBV2 and TRBJ2-5; TRBD2 agrees at 9 bases. V lost 2 bases, J lost 5 bases, and 6 bases stayed unmatched. CDR3 length: 15 amino acids. Germline V gene lookup returns CDR1 SNHLY and CDR2 FYNNEI. In DNA form, the CDR3 reads TGTGCCAGCAGTGAAAGAGCGGGGGGCCTGGAGACCCAGTACTTC. This codes for CASSERAGGLETQYF.

Ten or more counts support this clonotype. The chain uses TRBV28 and TRBJ2-7; D is possibly TRBD1 or TRBD2 (6 bases each). V was shortened by 1 base and J by 7 bases, with 14 bases between the two germline ends. The CDR3 loop spans 14 amino acids. Germline V CDR1 and CDR2: MDHEN, SYDVKM. The CDR3: CASSLFSGAGEQYF. The CDR3 DNA follows: TGTGCCAGCAGTTTATTTTCAGGGGCGGGAGAGCAGTACTTC. Drawing the rest from reference TRBV28 and TRBJ2-7, the complete variable domain is DVKVTQSSRYLVKRTGEKVFLECVQDMDHENMFWYRQDPGLGLRLIYFSYDVKMKEKGDIPEGYSVSREKKERFSLILESASTNQTSMYLCASSLFSGAGEQYFGPGTRLTVT.

This sequence joins TRBV18 and TRBJ1-5, with unresolved D. The germline V gene has CDR1 KGHSH and CDR2 LQKENI. V was pared by 4 bases and J by 1 base, with 14 bases between. This CDR3 has 16 residues. The CDR3 DNA follows: TGTGCCAGCTCACTGGGTCCCGGGGTAAGCAATCAGCCCCAGCATTTT. Translated, it gives CASSLGPGVSNQPQHF.

The V and J genes are TRBV12-3 or TRBV12-4 and TRBJ2-5; 7 bases match TRBD1. The CDR3 consists of 14 residues. The ends lost 6 bases at V and 1 base at J; junction bases unmatched: 5. The DNA for the CDR3 is TGTGCCAGCAGCCGCGGACAGGTCCAAGAGACCCAGTACTTC. Protein: CASSRGQVQETQYF.

In its sample, this clonotype is medium-sized (0.01 to 0.1%). The chain has TRBV27 and TRBJ1-1; D is ambiguous. Germline CDR1 MNHEY, CDR2 SMNVEV (reference sequence). The CDR3 sequence is 9 residues long. V lost 11 bases to trimming and J lost 10 bases, with 11 bases between them. The CDR3 loop is CALGIPAFF. The CDR3, as DNA: TGTGCCTTGGGGATCCCAGCTTTCTTT.

The genes are TRBV6-1 and TRBJ1-2; no clear D gene. The V end was cut by 3 bases, the J end by 2 bases, with 4 bases between. The CDR3 length is 12 residues. Germline loops: CDR1 MNHNS, CDR2 SASEGT. CDR3 in amino acids: CASSEGNYGYTF. CDR3 coding DNA: TGTGCCAGCAGTGAGGGGAACTATGGCTACACCTTC.

This clonotype is labeled medium-sized. This chain connects TRBV20-1 to TRBJ1-5; no definite D call. Trimming took 5 bases from V and 0 from J, leaving 14 bases between them. The CDR3 is 15 residues long. Germline assignment: CDR1 DFQATT and CDR2 SNEGSKA (reference sequence). CDR3 amino acids: CSAARRDHSNQPQHF. The CDR3 nucleotides read TGCAGTGCTGCACGGCGAGATCATAGCAATCAGCCCCAGCATTTT.

This clonotype appeared a few times. The V gene is TRBV27, the J gene TRBJ2-7, with a weak D call TRBD1 (5 bases). The germline CDR1 and CDR2 sequences are MNHEY and SMNVEV (reference sequence). Trimming removed 0 bases from V and 0 bases from J, with 6 bases in between. The CDR3 runs 14 residues. CDR3 in DNA: TGTGCCAGCAGTTTATCGACAGCCTCCTACGAGCAGTACTTC. Encoded protein: CASSLSTASYEQYF.

Relative to its sample, this clonotype is medium-sized. J is TRBJ2-7 and V is TRBV7-9; TRBD1 agrees at 7 bases. CDR1 SEHNR and CDR2 FQNEAQ come from the germline V gene (reference sequence). This CDR3 has 16 residues. V shed 0 bases and J 6 bases; nucleotides not matched to a gene: 11. CDR3 DNA sequence: TGTGCCAGCAGCTTAGCCTCGACAGGGTTGTGCCGCGAGCAGTACGTC. Amino acids: CASSLASTGLCREQYV.

Ten or more counts support this clonotype. This could be a read error, since a much larger clone is one nucleotide away. The chain couples TRBV13 to TRBJ2-4; D may be TRBD2 (5 bases). Looked up from germline, CDR1 is PRHDT and CDR2 is FYEKMQ (reference sequence). Trimming removed 4 bases at V and 2 bases at J, with 18 bases between. This CDR3 is built from 17 residues. The CDR3: CASSYRAPRETKNIQYF. CDR3 nucleotides: TGTGCCAGCAGCTACCGGGCCCCGAGGGAAACCAAAAACATTCAGTACTTC. The full variable domain, its missing parts supplied by reference TRBV13 and TRBJ2-4, is AAGVIQSPRHLIKEKRETATLKCYPIPRHDTVYWYQQGPGQDPQFLISFYEKMQSDKGSIPDRFSAQQFSDYHSELNMSSLELGDSALYFCASSYRAPRETKNIQYFGAGTRLSVL.

This clonotype is medium-sized by share. This sequence joins TRBV27 and TRBJ1-1, with 9 bases lining up with TRBD1. The germline gives CDR1 MNHEY, CDR2 SMNVEV (reference sequence). The V and J ends lost 4 bases and 1 base, in that order; junction bases with no gene match: 1. The CDR3 contains 14 residues. The CDR3 here is CASSSQGANTEAFF. The DNA of the CDR3 is TGTGCCAGCAGTTCACAGGGGGCGAACACTGAAGCTTTCTTT.

This clonotype is judged medium-sized. The rearrangement uses TRBV19 and TRBJ2-5; no reliable D call. This CDR3 is 13 amino acids long. Trimming cost V 5 bases and J 1 base, with 8 bases left between them. From germline, CDR1 is LNHDA and CDR2 SQIVND (reference sequence). CDR3 region: CASSLVPQETQYF. CDR3 bases: TGTGCCAGTAGTCTGGTACCCCAAGAGACCCAGTACTTC.

Sample share makes this clonotype medium-sized. The V and J genes are TRBV12-3 or TRBV12-4 and TRBJ1-5; D call uncertain. This CDR3 comprises 14 residues. Trimming shortened V by 4 bases and J by 3 bases, and 10 bases separated the two germline ends. The CDR3 spells CASSSTGYNQPQHF. Written as DNA, the CDR3 is TGTGCCAGCAGTTCGACCGGTTACAATCAGCCCCAGCATTTT.

This clonotype showed up many times. The chain employs TRBV28 and TRBJ1-1; possible D gene TRBD1, 6 bases. CDR1 is MDHEN and CDR2 is SYDVKM in the germline V gene. The V gene lost 4 bases and the J gene lost 1 base, with 16 bases spanning the gap. The CDR3 extends over 16 amino acids. As DNA, the CDR3 is TGTGCCAGCAGTTATCTCGGGAGGACAGCGAACACTGAAGCTTTCTTT. Amino acids: CASSYLGRTANTEAFF. Together with reference TRBV28 and TRBJ1-1, the CDR3 gives the full variable domain: DVKVTQSSRYLVKRTGEKVFLECVQDMDHENMFWYRQDPGLGLRLIYFSYDVKMKEKGDIPEGYSVSREKKERFSLILESASTNQTSMYLCASSYLGRTANTEAFFGQGTRLTVV.

This clonotype was recorded a few times. The V and J genes are TRBV20-1 and TRBJ2-1; 7 bases line up with TRBD2. The CDR3 is 16 residues long. Germline CDR1 DFQATT, CDR2 SNEGSKA (reference sequence). V shed 2 bases, J shed 0 bases, and the junction held 7 bases outside the gene matches. CDR3 in DNA: TGCAGTGCTAGATGGGGAGGCGGGAGCTCCTACAATGAGCAGTTCTTC. It codes for CSARWGGGSSYNEQFF.

This clonotype is classed as medium-sized. J is TRBJ2-2 and V is TRBV5-6, with D tentatively TRBD2 (6 bases). Germline CDR1 is SGHDT and CDR2 is YYEEEE. The V end lost 0 bases, the J end lost 3 bases, and 9 bases lay between the germline ends. The CDR3 extends over 15 amino acids. CDR3 amino acids: CASSLAGVYTGELFF. Here the CDR3 DNA reads TGTGCCAGCAGCTTGGCGGGAGTGTACACCGGGGAGCTGTTTTTT.

This clonotype is judged medium-sized. The chain combines TRBV7-9 with TRBJ2-5; maybe TRBD2 (5 bases). The CDR3 contains 14 residues. Looked up from germline, CDR1 is SEHNR and CDR2 is FQNEAQ (reference sequence). Trimming left V 1 base short and J 5 bases short, with 11 bases between. The DNA of the CDR3 is TGTGCCAGCAGCTTAGGAGGAGGCCGGGAGACCCAGTACTTC. Translating it yields CASSLGGGRETQYF.